This T cell receptor beta chain was retrieved from a study of blood T cell repertoires in COVID-19. Germline V gene sequence: CDR1 MNHEY, CDR2 SVGAGI. J was trimmed by 4 bases and V by 6 bases; bases with no gene match: 7. The CDR3 extends over 14 amino acids. Assay used: immunoSEQ multiplex PCR; TCRdb lists only in-frame clones, some missing. Of about 45,000 clones in the sample, about nine tenths were seen once. The source material was peripheral blood. V usage is TRBV6-5 and J usage is TRBJ2-3, with 7 bases matching TRBD2. The sequence derives from an elderly woman with active COVID-19. In nucleotides, the CDR3 is TGTGCCAGCAGGGGAGGGGCTTCAGCAGATACGCAGTATTTT. It codes for CASRGGASADTQYF.